One and the same sample provided the 29 T cell receptor beta chains below, sequenced in a study of early T cells in non-severe SARS-CoV-2 infection (dated by TCRdb to the early 2020s). The receptor library was made with 5' RACE. The data were produced on a NextSeq 500. The public reads were quality trimmed at Q25 with fastp and then assembled into clones with MiXCR by TCRdb, keeping productive beta chains. CDR3 protein sequences are deduplicated, and each keeps its most common genes and DNA. A total of approximately 35,000 distinct CDR3 sequences appear in this sample, 6% to 8.5% of them only once. The ten largest clones capture 4% to 5% of the sample. Sequenced: whole blood. The receptors were gathered from an adult who was a healthcare worker with PCR-confirmed SARS-CoV-2 infection or an uninfected control (not recorded which).

This clonotype was seen a few times. The V and J genes are TRBV15 and TRBJ1-4; no clear D. The CDR3 runs to 16 residues. Trimming shortened V by 3 bases and J by 3 bases, and 14 bases separated the two germline ends. CDR1 LNHNV and CDR2 YYDKDF come from the germline V gene (reference sequence). The CDR3 region has the DNA TGTGCCACCAGCAGGCTCCAGATGGTGGCTAATGAAAAACTGTTTTTT. Translation: CATSRLQMVANEKLFF.

This clonotype appeared many times. The genes are TRBV20-1 and TRBJ2-7; D not certain. This CDR3 spans 15 amino acids. Germline V gene data show CDR1 as DFQATT and CDR2 as SNEGSKA (reference sequence). The V and J ends lost 0 bases and 0 bases respectively, with 12 bases between them. This CDR3 is CSARDPGKSSYEQYF. Written as DNA, the CDR3 is TGCAGTGCTAGAGACCCAGGAAAGAGCTCCTACGAGCAGTACTTC.

This clonotype was seen many times. The CDR3 nucleotides read TGTGCCAGCAGCCGACTAGCAACAGATACGCAGTATTTT. This translates into CASSRLATDTQYF. The chain combines TRBV7-2 with TRBJ2-3, with 7 bases lining up with TRBD2. The J segment lost 3 bases and the V segment lost 5 bases, leaving 2 bases of the junction unmatched. The CDR3 loop spans 13 amino acids. Germline assignment: CDR1 SGHTA and CDR2 FQGNSA.

This clonotype was seen at least ten times. This chain connects TRBV27 to TRBJ2-3; 7 bases are shared with TRBD2. The V gene's germline CDR1 is MNHEY and CDR2 SMNVEV (reference sequence). The CDR3 contains 15 residues. V trimming: 5 bases; J trimming: 0 bases; junction bases outside the gene matches: 5. CDR3 sequence reads: CASSPSGTSTDTQYF. The CDR3 DNA reads TGTGCCAGCAGTCCAAGCGGGACCAGCACAGATACGCAGTATTTT.

This rearrangement joins TRBV19 to TRBJ1-5, with D unclear. The CDR3 totals 13 residues. Germline V CDR1 and CDR2: LNHDA, SQIVND (reference sequence). V was cut by 7 bases and J by 6 bases, with 13 bases left in between. CDR3 in amino acids: CASNPGRAQPQHF. Here the CDR3 DNA reads TGTGCCAGTAATCCGGGCCGGGCTCAGCCCCAGCATTTT.

The table lists this clonotype with a few counts. This rearrangement joins TRBV30 to TRBJ2-7; D might be TRBD1 (5 bases). Trimming shortened V by 0 bases and J by 5 bases, and 11 bases separated the two germline ends. The CDR3 consists of 13 residues. The V gene's germline CDR1 is GTSNPN and CDR2 SVGIG (reference sequence). This CDR3 reads CAWSVQGLNEQYF. The CDR3 nucleotides read TGTGCCTGGAGTGTCCAGGGATTGAACGAGCAGTACTTC.

The chain has TRBV11-2 and TRBJ2-3, with D perhaps given as TRBD1 or TRBD2 (5 bases each). The CDR3 loop spans 15 amino acids. The V gene lost 1 base and the J gene lost 2 bases, with 10 bases spanning the gap. Per germline, CDR1 SGHAT and CDR2 FQNNGV. CDR3 region: CASSLGGRATDTQYF. The CDR3 DNA follows: TGTGCCAGCAGCTTAGGGGGGAGAGCCACAGATACGCAGTATTTT.

This clonotype was detected a few times. V is TRBV7-9 and J is TRBJ1-2, with D perhaps TRBD1 (6 bases). The germline CDR1 and CDR2 sequences are SEHNR and FQNEAQ (reference sequence). This CDR3 region has 13 residues. Trimming pared 3 bases from V and 5 bases from J, leaving 10 bases between. The CDR3 region has the DNA TGTGCCAGCAGCTTGGGGGCAGGATATGGCTACACCTTC. Its protein is CASSLGAGYGYTF.

This clonotype was seen many times. The chain is built from TRBV18 and TRBJ1-5, with TRBD1 as a possible D gene (6 bases). CDR1 is KGHSH and CDR2 is LQKENI in the germline V gene. V lost 3 bases, J lost 11 bases, and 17 bases lay in between. The CDR3 length is 14 residues. CDR3 in amino acids: CASSPPGARSSQHF. Written as DNA, the CDR3 is TGTGCCAGCTCACCTCCGGGGGCCAGGAGCTCCCAGCATTTT.

This clonotype has a count of ten or more. The chain carries TRBV7-3 and TRBJ2-1, with D perhaps TRBD1 or TRBD2 (5 bases each). The germline gives CDR1 SGHTA, CDR2 FQGTGA. CDR3 length: 16 residues. The V end lost 5 bases, the J end lost 4 bases, and 18 bases lay between the germline ends. Here the CDR3 DNA reads TGTGCCAGCAGCCTAAACGGGGCTAGCAGGTACAATGAGCAGTTCTTC. This encodes CASSLNGASRYNEQFF.

The chain carries TRBV7-3 and TRBJ1-2, with D possibly TRBD1 on 6 matching bases. Trimming removed 5 bases from V and 6 bases from J, with 19 bases in between. CDR1 and CDR2 from the germline V gene are SGHTA and FQGTGA. The CDR3 spans 15 residues. This CDR3 is CASSLSPGTSNGYTF. CDR3 coding DNA: TGTGCCAGCAGCCTTTCTCCCGGGACAAGCAATGGCTACACCTTC.

This clonotype was seen at least ten times. This chain joins TRBV12-3 or TRBV12-4 and TRBJ2-7, with a tentative D call TRBD2 (5 bases). The V end lost 3 bases, the J end lost 6 bases, and 15 bases lay between the germline ends. The CDR3 sequence is 14 residues long. In DNA form, the CDR3 reads TGTGCCAGCAGTTTCGGCCCAACTAGTTCCGAGCAGTACTTC. This encodes CASSFGPTSSEQYF.

The chain combines TRBV28 with TRBJ2-3; D is possibly TRBD2 (6 bases). V was clipped by 3 bases and J by 4 bases, with 17 bases between them. Germline CDR1 and CDR2: MDHEN and SYDVKM. The CDR3 has 16 amino acids. DNA of the CDR3: TGTGCCAGCAGTTTGGGGGGATGGGCAGCGGCAGATACGCAGTATTTT. This sequence encodes CASSLGGWAAADTQYF.

The gene calls are TRBV5-1 and TRBJ1-1; no clear D. Trimming took off 7 bases at V and 5 bases at J, with 15 bases between the two ends. Germline V gene data show CDR1 as SGHRS and CDR2 as YFSETQ. The CDR3 sequence is 13 residues long. The chain's CDR3 is CASGAGERTEAFF. CDR3 DNA sequence: TGCGCCAGCGGCGCCGGAGAGCGGACTGAAGCTTTCTTT.

This clonotype was observed a handful of times. The chain has TRBV28 and TRBJ2-6; no reliable D call. Trimming removed 8 bases from V and 0 bases from J, with 11 bases in between. CDR1 is MDHEN and CDR2 is SYDVKM in the germline V gene. The CDR3 totals 15 residues. DNA for the CDR3: TGTGCCAGCGTTCGGACGGACTCTGGGGCCAACGTCCTGACTTTC. This translates into CASVRTDSGANVLTF.

The sample holds many counts of this clonotype. The CDR3 reads CAISGVLLGNTIYF. The CDR3 region has the DNA TGTGCCATCAGTGGCGTGCTCCTCGGAAACACCATATATTTT. The chain carries TRBV10-3 and TRBJ1-3; no definite D call. The V and J ends lost 4 bases and 4 bases respectively, with 11 bases between them. The CDR3 consists of 14 residues. CDR1 and CDR2 (germline): ENHRY, SYGVKD.

This clonotype was recorded at least ten times. This chain joins TRBV28 and TRBJ2-1; D unclear. Per the germline V gene, CDR1 is MDHEN and CDR2 is SYDVKM. V lost 3 bases to trimming and J lost 8 bases, with 8 bases between them. There are 12 residues in the CDR3. CDR3 residues: CASSLPSYEQFF. CDR3 bases: TGTGCCAGCAGTTTGCCCTCGTATGAGCAGTTCTTC. Full variable domain (missing parts from reference TRBV28 and TRBJ2-1): DVKVTQSSRYLVKRTGEKVFLECVQDMDHENMFWYRQDPGLGLRLIYFSYDVKMKEKGDIPEGYSVSREKKERFSLILESASTNQTSMYLCASSLPSYEQFFGPGTRLTVL.

The chain's CDR3 is CASSFKASYEQYF. The DNA for the CDR3 is TGTGCCAGCAGCTTTAAGGCCTCCTACGAGCAGTACTTC. The chain has TRBV7-9 and TRBJ2-7, with D hard to call. V lost 3 bases and J 0 bases, leaving 6 bases between the germline ends. The CDR3 runs 13 residues. Germline CDR1 is SEHNR and CDR2 is FQNEAQ (reference sequence).

At least ten counts were recorded for this clonotype. V gene TRBV7-9 combines with J gene TRBJ2-7; 11 bases line up with TRBD2. Germline V lookup: CDR1 SEHNR, CDR2 FQNEAQ (reference sequence). The ends lost 5 bases at V and 5 bases at J; junction bases unmatched: 8. The CDR3 has 15 residues. The CDR3 spells CASSRVLAGEDEQYF. DNA of the CDR3: TGTGCCAGCAGCCGGGTACTAGCGGGAGAGGACGAGCAGTACTTC.

This clonotype has ten or more counts. The chain carries TRBV6-8 and TRBJ2-1, with 8 nucleotides matching TRBD2. The CDR3 length is 12 residues. V gave up 7 bases and J gave up 10 bases; unmatched junction bases: 6. CDR1 MNHGY and CDR2 SAAAGT come from the germline V gene. The CDR3 region is CASIRGRKEQFF. CDR3 nucleotide sequence: TGTGCCAGCATACGCGGGAGGAAGGAGCAGTTCTTC.

This clonotype was counted between two and nine times. V gene TRBV7-9 combines with J gene TRBJ2-1; 12 bases match TRBD2. CDR1 and CDR2 (germline): SEHNR, FQNEAQ (reference sequence). The CDR3 contains 16 residues. With V trimmed by 5 bases and J by 9 bases, 11 bases remained unmatched. CDR3 sequence: CASSTRLAGASGEQFF. As DNA, the CDR3 is TGTGCCAGCAGCACCCGACTAGCGGGAGCGTCCGGTGAGCAGTTCTTC.

This clonotype was recorded many times. The rearrangement joins TRBV27 to TRBJ2-5; D is unclear. V lost 5 bases and J 5 bases, leaving 12 bases between the germline ends. Germline CDR1 is MNHEY and CDR2 is SMNVEV (reference sequence). The CDR3 extends over 13 amino acids. CDR3 region: CASSLRVQETQYF. CDR3 DNA: TGTGCCAGCAGTCTAAGGGTCCAGGAGACCCAGTACTTC.

This clonotype has a handful of counts. The chain carries TRBV20-1 and TRBJ2-7, with no clear D. Per the germline V gene, CDR1 is DFQATT and CDR2 is SNEGSKA (reference sequence). This CDR3 is 12 amino acids long. Trimming shortened V by 3 bases and J by 2 bases, and 8 bases separated the two germline ends. This CDR3 reads CSARDLPYEQYF. CDR3 nucleotide sequence: TGCAGTGCTAGGGATCTACCCTACGAGCAGTACTTC.

The chain uses TRBV11-3 and TRBJ2-1; D is tentatively TRBD1 or TRBD2 (5 bases each). CDR1 SGHNT and CDR2 YENEEA come from the germline V gene. Deletions cut 4 bases from V and 5 bases from J, with 9 bases between. There are 13 residues in the CDR3. The CDR3 sequence is CASSSTGHNEQFF. As DNA, the CDR3 is TGTGCCAGCAGCTCGACGGGGCACAATGAGCAGTTCTTC.

This clonotype was recorded a few times. The gene calls are TRBV10-3 and TRBJ2-1, with D unclear. Looked up from germline, CDR1 is ENHRY and CDR2 is SYGVKD. This CDR3 is built from 11 residues. Trimming pared 8 bases from V and 8 bases from J, leaving 10 bases between. In DNA form, the CDR3 reads TGTGCCATCGCCAGAAGCGATGAGCAGTTCTTC. Translation: CAIARSDEQFF.

The chain recombines TRBV4-1 with TRBJ2-3, with TRBD1 identical over 10 bases. Germline loops: CDR1 MGHRA, CDR2 YSYEKL. The trim removed 4 bases at V and 3 bases at J, leaving 4 bases unmatched. The CDR3 totals 15 residues. The CDR3 DNA reads TGCGCCAGCAGCCTTCGGACAGGGGGAACAGATACGCAGTATTTT. This sequence encodes CASSLRTGGTDTQYF.

This clonotype has at least ten counts. This chain joins TRBV4-1 and TRBJ2-7; weak D call: TRBD1 (6 bases). This CDR3 is 16 amino acids long. Deletions cut 0 bases from V and 3 bases from J, with 15 bases between. CDR1 and CDR2 from the germline V gene are MGHRA and YSYEKL. DNA for the CDR3: TGCGCCAGCAGCCAAGAAACAGGGTTTATCGGCTACGAGCAGTACTTC. Protein product: CASSQETGFIGYEQYF.

Note on this clonotype: A read error may explain this, as a much larger clone is one base away. J is TRBJ2-1 and V is TRBV11-2; 11 bases line up with TRBD2. Germline assignment: CDR1 SGHAT and CDR2 FQNNGV. The CDR3 spans 15 residues. CDR3 sequence: CASSYKLAGANELFF. CDR3 in DNA: TGTGCCAGCAGCTATAAACTAGCGGGAGCCAATGAGCTGTTCTTC.

Ten or more counts support this clonotype. This chain uses TRBV30 with TRBJ1-2; D might be TRBD1 (5 bases). CDR1 GTSNPN and CDR2 SVGIG come from the germline V gene (reference sequence). This CDR3 is built from 15 residues. Trimming removed 3 bases from V and 0 bases from J, with 14 bases in between. CDR3 nucleotides: TGTGCCTGGAGAGGACATAATCCTGCTAACTATGGCTACACCTTC. Protein product: CAWRGHNPANYGYTF.